Below are 9 T cell receptor beta chains sequenced from a single sample in a study of T cells in localized non-small cell lung cancer. The data were produced by immunoSEQ multiplex PCR, yet TCRdb's version contains in-frame clones alone and is incomplete. This table holds some 18,000 clones, 83% found once. Here the sequenced sample was peripheral blood, taken before any cancer treatment. The source of these receptors is a man aged 35 to 70 with stage I lung adenocarcinoma.

A few counts support this clone. The rearrangement uses TRBV7-9 and TRBJ2-2; 8 positions match TRBD1. Unmatched junction bases numbered 5, after V lost 5 bases and J lost 6 bases. The V gene's germline CDR1 is SEHNR and CDR2 FQNEAQ (reference sequence). CDR3 length: 14 amino acids. CDR3: CASSPLTGAGELFF. CDR3 coding DNA: TGTGCCAGCAGCCCGCTGACAGGGGCCGGGGAGCTGTTTTTT.

The chain combines TRBV28 with TRBJ1-1, with D possibly TRBD1 on 6 matching bases. CDR3 size: 15 residues. The germline V and J ends were trimmed by 7 bases and 6 bases, with 21 bases remaining between them. Germline loops: CDR1 MDHEN, CDR2 SYDVKM. In DNA, the CDR3 is TGTGCCAGCATTCCCGGGGGCGAATTTAACCCTGAAGCTTTCTTT. Its translation: CASIPGGEFNPEAFF. Together with reference TRBV28 and TRBJ1-1, the CDR3 gives the full variable domain: DVKVTQSSRYLVKRTGEKVFLECVQDMDHENMFWYRQDPGLGLRLIYFSYDVKMKEKGDIPEGYSVSREKKERFSLILESASTNQTSMYLCASIPGGEFNPEAFFGQGTRLTVV.

This chain joins TRBV2 and TRBJ2-6; 10 positions match TRBD1. The J segment lost 2 bases and the V segment lost 4 bases, leaving 8 bases of the junction unmatched. Germline lookup yields CDR1 SNHLY and CDR2 FYNNEI. The CDR3 runs to 18 residues. Here the CDR3 reads CASSALTGGGAGANVLTF. As DNA, the CDR3 is TGTGCCAGCAGTGCCTTGACAGGGGGCGGGGCTGGGGCCAACGTCCTGACTTTC.

The chain couples TRBV19 to TRBJ2-2; D is ambiguous. Germline CDR1 LNHDA, CDR2 SQIVND (reference sequence). The CDR3 extends over 16 amino acids. V lost 5 bases, J lost 4 bases, and 17 bases lay in between. CDR3 region: CASSQKYLRSTGELFF. CDR3 DNA sequence: TGTGCCAGTAGTCAGAAGTACTTGAGATCCACCGGGGAGCTGTTTTTT.

The rearrangement uses TRBV27 and TRBJ2-7; 10 bases map to TRBD2. Per germline, CDR1 MNHEY and CDR2 SMNVEV (reference sequence). This CDR3 is 14 amino acids long. The V and J ends lost 6 bases and 4 bases, in that order; junction bases with no gene match: 6. The CDR3 nucleotides read TGTGCCAGCAGGAGGACTAGCGGAGAATACGAGCAGTACTTC. This gives the protein CASRRTSGEYEQYF.

The chain combines TRBV19 with TRBJ1-1; unclear D gene. Germline loops: CDR1 LNHDA, CDR2 SQIVND (reference sequence). Deletions cut 5 bases from V and 0 bases from J, with 19 bases between. The CDR3 runs 17 residues. The CDR3 loop is CASSLGLRVGVNTEAFF. CDR3 in DNA: TGTGCCAGTAGTCTTGGTCTAAGGGTTGGAGTGAACACTGAAGCTTTCTTT.

The chain carries TRBV28 and TRBJ1-2, with TRBD1 identical over 11 bases. The germline CDR1 and CDR2 sequences are MDHEN and SYDVKM. The V segment lost 6 bases and the J segment 3 bases; nucleotides outside the gene matches: 6. The CDR3 spans 15 residues. CDR3 nucleotides: TGTGCCAGCAGGACGGACAGGGGGCCCGACTATGGCTACACCTTC. Translating it yields CASRTDRGPDYGYTF.

This chain connects TRBV9 to TRBJ1-1, with TRBD1 matching 12 bases. The germline V gene has CDR1 SGDLS and CDR2 YYNGEE. The CDR3 spans 17 residues. The V and J ends lost 0 bases and 1 base, in that order; junction bases with no gene match: 4. CDR3 loop: CASSVEGQGAKNTEAFF. CDR3 nucleotides: TGTGCCAGCAGCGTAGAGGGACAGGGGGCCAAGAACACTGAAGCTTTCTTT.

The gene calls are TRBV6-4 and TRBJ2-5, with 10 bases that match TRBD2. There are 15 residues in the CDR3. V lost 0 bases to trimming and J lost 4 bases; unmatched junction nucleotides: 2. Germline-derived CDR1 and CDR2 are MRHNA and SNTAGT. The CDR3 region has the DNA TGTGCCAGCAGTGACTCAGCGGGGGGGCCAGAGACCCAGTACTTC. This codes for CASSDSAGGPETQYF.